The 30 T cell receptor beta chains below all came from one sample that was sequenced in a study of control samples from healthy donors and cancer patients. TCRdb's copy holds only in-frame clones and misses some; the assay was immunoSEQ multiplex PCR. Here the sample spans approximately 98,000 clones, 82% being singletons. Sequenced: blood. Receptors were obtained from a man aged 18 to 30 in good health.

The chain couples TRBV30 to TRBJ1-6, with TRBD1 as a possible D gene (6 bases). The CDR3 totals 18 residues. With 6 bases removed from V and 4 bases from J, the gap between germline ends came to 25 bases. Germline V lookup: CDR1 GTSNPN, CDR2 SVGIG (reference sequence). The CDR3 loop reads CACPRRDLRGGYNSPLHF. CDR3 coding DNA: TGTGCCTGCCCTCGCCGGGACCTACGAGGGGGTTATAATTCACCCCTCCACTTT.

CDR3 in amino acids: CASRGFGTGKAHEQYF. For the CDR3, the DNA is TGTGCCAGCAGAGGATTCGGGACGGGGAAAGCCCACGAGCAGTACTTC. The J gene is TRBJ2-7, the V gene TRBV2, with D perhaps TRBD1 or TRBD2 (5 bases each). V lost 6 bases, J lost 5 bases, and 23 bases lay in between. This CDR3 has 16 residues. CDR1 SNHLY and CDR2 FYNNEI come from the germline V gene.

CDR3 in amino acids: CASSPNTRNRAYEQYF. The CDR3 nucleotides read TGTGCCAGCAGTCCGAACACTAGGAATAGGGCCTACGAGCAGTACTTC. V and J are TRBV27 and TRBJ2-7; D is perhaps TRBD2 (5 bases). V dropped 5 bases and J dropped 2 bases, with 19 bases sitting between them. CDR1 is MNHEY and CDR2 is SMNVEV in the germline V gene (reference sequence). The CDR3 has 16 amino acids.

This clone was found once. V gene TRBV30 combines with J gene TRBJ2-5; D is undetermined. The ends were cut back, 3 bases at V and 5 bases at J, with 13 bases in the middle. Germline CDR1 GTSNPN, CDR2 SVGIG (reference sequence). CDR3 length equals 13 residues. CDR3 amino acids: CAWRQSVPETQYF. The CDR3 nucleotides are TGTGCCTGGAGACAGAGCGTACCGGAGACCCAGTACTTC.

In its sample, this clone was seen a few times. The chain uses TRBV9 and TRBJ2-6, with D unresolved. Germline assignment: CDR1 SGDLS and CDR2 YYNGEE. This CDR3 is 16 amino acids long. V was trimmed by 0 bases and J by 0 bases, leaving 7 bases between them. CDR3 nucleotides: TGTGCCAGCAGCGTAGGAGGCCGCTCTGGGGCCAACGTCCTGACTTTC. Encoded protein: CASSVGGRSGANVLTF.

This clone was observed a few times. The CDR3 region is CALQSAGASAEAFF. The CDR3 nucleotides are TGTGCCCTGCAATCGGCGGGGGCTAGTGCTGAAGCTTTCTTT. V usage is TRBV28 and J usage is TRBJ1-1, with D possibly TRBD1 on 6 matching bases. This CDR3 is 14 amino acids long. Trimming took off 11 bases at V and 6 bases at J, with 22 bases between the two ends. The V gene's germline CDR1 is MDHEN and CDR2 SYDVKM.

The DNA for the CDR3 is TGTGCCAGCAGTTCTGCAGGGGTTATGAACACTGAAGCTTTCTTT. It codes for CASSSAGVMNTEAFF. The chain couples TRBV6-5 to TRBJ1-1; D might be TRBD1 (6 bases). Germline lookup yields CDR1 MNHEY and CDR2 SVGAGI. The CDR3 has 15 residues. Trimming removed 4 bases at V and 0 bases at J, with 12 bases between.

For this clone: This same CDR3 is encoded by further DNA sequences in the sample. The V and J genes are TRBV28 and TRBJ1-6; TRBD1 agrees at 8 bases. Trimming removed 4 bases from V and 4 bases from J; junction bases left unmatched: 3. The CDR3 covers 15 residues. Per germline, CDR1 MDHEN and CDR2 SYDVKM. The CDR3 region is CASSWTGSYNSPLHF. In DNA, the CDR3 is TGTGCCAGCAGTTGGACAGGGAGTTATAATTCACCCCTCCACTTT.

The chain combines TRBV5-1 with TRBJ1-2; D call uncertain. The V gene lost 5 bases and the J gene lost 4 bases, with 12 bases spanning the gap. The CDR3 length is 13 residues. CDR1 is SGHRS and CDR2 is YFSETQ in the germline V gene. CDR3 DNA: TGCGCCAGCAGTCCCGAAGGGCTCTATGGCTACACCTTC. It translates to CASSPEGLYGYTF.

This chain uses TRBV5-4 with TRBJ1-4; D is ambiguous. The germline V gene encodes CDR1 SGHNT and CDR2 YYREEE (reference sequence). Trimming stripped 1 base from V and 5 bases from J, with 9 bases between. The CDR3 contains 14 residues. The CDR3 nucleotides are TGTGCCAGCAGCTTGAATAGGGCGAATGAAAAACTGTTTTTT. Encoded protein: CASSLNRANEKLFF.

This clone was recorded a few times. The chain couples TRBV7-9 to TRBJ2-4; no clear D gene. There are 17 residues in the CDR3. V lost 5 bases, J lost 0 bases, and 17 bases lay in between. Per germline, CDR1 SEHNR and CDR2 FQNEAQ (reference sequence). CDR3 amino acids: CASSPKTPTLAKNIQYF. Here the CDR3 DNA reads TGTGCCAGCAGCCCCAAGACCCCTACCCTAGCCAAAAACATTCAGTACTTC.

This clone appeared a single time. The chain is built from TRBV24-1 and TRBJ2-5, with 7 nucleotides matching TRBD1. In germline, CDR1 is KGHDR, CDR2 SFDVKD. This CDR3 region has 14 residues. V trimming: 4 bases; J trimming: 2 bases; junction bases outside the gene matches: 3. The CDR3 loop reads CATSEGTDQETQYF. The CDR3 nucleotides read TGTGCCACCAGTGAGGGGACAGATCAAGAGACCCAGTACTTC.

Written as DNA, the CDR3 is TGTGCCAGCAAGAGGGGCCTCACCGGGGAGCTGTTTTTT. Translated: CASKRGLTGELFF. J is TRBJ2-2 and V is TRBV2; either TRBD1 or TRBD2 may supply D (5 bases each). The CDR3 consists of 13 residues. Trimming stripped 7 bases from V and 4 bases from J, with 10 bases between. Per the germline V gene, CDR1 is SNHLY and CDR2 is FYNNEI.

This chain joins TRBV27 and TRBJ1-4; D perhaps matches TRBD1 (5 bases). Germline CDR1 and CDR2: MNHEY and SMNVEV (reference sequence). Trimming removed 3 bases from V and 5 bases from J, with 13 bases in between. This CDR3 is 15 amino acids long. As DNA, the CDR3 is TGTGCCAGCAGTTTTTTTCGACAGAGGAATGAAAAACTGTTTTTT. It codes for CASSFFRQRNEKLFF.

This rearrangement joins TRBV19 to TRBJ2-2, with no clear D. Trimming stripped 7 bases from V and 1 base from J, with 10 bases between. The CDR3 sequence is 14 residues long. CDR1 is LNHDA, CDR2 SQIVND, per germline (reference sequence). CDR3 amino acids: CASKRQRNTGELFF. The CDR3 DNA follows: TGTGCCAGTAAGAGACAACGGAACACCGGGGAGCTGTTTTTT.

The CDR3 reads CASSLPGNSGANVLTF. The DNA of the CDR3 is TGCGCCAGCAGCTTGCCGGGAAACTCTGGGGCCAACGTCCTGACTTTC. This chain links TRBV5-1 with TRBJ2-6; maybe TRBD2 (5 bases). The CDR3 has 16 amino acids. The V gene's germline CDR1 is SGHRS and CDR2 YFSETQ. Deletions cut 1 base from V and 0 bases from J, with 8 bases between. Variable domain in full (rest from reference TRBV5-1 and TRBJ2-6): KAGVTQTPRYLIKTRGQQVTLSCSPISGHRSVSWYQQTPGQGLQFLFEYFSETQRNKGNFPGRFSGRQFSNSRSEMNVSTLELGDSALYLCASSLPGNSGANVLTFGAGSRLTVL.

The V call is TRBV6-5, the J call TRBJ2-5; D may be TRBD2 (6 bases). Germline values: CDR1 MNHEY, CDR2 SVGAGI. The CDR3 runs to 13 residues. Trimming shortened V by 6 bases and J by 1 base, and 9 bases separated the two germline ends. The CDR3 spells CASSGGLQETQYF. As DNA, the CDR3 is TGTGCCAGCAGCGGGGGTCTCCAAGAGACCCAGTACTTC.

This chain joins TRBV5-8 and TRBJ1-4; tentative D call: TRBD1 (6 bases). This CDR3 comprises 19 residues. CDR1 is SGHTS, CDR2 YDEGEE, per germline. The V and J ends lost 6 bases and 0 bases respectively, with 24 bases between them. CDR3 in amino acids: CASIPGTGGAVPTNEKLFF. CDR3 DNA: TGTGCCAGCATCCCTGGGACGGGGGGCGCGGTCCCAACTAATGAAAAACTGTTTTTT.

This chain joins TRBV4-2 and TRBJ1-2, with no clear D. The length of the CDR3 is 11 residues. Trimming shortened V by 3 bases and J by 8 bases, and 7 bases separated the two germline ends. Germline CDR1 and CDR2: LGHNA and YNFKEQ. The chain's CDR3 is CASSQGLGYTF. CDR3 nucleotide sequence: TGTGCCAGCAGCCAGGGTCTCGGCTACACCTTC.

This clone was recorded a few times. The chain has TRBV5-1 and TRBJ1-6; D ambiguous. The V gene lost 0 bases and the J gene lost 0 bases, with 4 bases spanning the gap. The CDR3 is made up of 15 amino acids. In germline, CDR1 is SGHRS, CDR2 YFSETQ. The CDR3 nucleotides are TGCGCCAGCAGCTTGGGTATCTCCTATAATTCACCCCTCCACTTT. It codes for CASSLGISYNSPLHF.

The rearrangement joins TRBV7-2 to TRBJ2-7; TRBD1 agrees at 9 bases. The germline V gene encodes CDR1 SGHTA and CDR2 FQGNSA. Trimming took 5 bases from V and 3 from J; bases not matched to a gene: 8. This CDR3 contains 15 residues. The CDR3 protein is CASSTDGTGNYEQYF. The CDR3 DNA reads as TGTGCCAGCAGCACAGACGGGACAGGGAACTACGAGCAGTACTTC.

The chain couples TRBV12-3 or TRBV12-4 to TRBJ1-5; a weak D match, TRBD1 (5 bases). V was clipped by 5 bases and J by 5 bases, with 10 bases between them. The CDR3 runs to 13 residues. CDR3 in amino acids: CASSPRGDQPQHF. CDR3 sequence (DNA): TGTGCCAGCAGTCCCCGGGGCGATCAGCCCCAGCATTTT.

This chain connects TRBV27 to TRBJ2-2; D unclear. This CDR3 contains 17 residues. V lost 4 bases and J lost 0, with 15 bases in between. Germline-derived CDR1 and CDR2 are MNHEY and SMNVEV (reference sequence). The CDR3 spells CASSSYSWAANTGELFF. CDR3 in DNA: TGTGCCAGCAGTTCGTATTCTTGGGCCGCGAACACCGGGGAGCTGTTTTTT.

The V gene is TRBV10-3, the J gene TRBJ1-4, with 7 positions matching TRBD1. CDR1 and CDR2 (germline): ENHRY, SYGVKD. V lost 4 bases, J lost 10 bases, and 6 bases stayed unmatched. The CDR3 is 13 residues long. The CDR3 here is CAISGTGEGKLFF. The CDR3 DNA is TGTGCCATCAGTGGAACAGGGGAGGGAAAACTGTTTTTT.

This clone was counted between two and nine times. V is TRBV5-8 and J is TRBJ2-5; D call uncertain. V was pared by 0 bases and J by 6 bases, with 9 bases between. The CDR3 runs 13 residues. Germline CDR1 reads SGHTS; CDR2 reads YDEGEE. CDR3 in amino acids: CASSLDSFKTQYF. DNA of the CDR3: TGTGCCAGCAGCTTGGACAGTTTCAAGACCCAGTACTTC.

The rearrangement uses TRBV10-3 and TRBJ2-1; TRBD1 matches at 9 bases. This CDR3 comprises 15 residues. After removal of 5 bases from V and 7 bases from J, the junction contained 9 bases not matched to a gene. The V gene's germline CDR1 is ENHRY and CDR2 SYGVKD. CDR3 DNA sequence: TGTGCCATCAGTTCTTCGGACAGGGGAGGGAATGAGCAGTTCTTC. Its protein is CAISSSDRGGNEQFF.

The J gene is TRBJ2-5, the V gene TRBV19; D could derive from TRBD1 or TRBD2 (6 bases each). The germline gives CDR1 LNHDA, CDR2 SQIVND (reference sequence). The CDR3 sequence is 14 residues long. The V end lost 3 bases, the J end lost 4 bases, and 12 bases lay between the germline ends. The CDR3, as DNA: TGTGCCAGTAGTATCCGAGGGGGGAGAGAGACCCAGTACTTC. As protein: CASSIRGGRETQYF. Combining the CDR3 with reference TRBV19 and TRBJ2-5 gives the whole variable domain DGGITQSPKYLFRKEGQNVTLSCEQNLNHDAMYWYRQDPGQGLRLIYYSQIVNDFQKGDIAEGYSVSREKKESFPLTVTSAQKNPTAFYLCASSIRGGRETQYFGPGTRLLVL.

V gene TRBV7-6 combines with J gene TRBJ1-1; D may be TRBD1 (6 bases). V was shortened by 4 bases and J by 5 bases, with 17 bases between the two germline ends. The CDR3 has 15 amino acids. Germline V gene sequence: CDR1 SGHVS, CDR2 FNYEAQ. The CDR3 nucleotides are TGTGCCAGCAGCTCTGGGGGCGCCGGGTGGACTGAAGCTTTCTTT. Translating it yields CASSSGGAGWTEAFF.

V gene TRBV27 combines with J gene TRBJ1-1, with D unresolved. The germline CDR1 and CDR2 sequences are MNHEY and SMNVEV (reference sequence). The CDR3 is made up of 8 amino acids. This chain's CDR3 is CGYTEAFF. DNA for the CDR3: TGTGGTTATACTGAAGCTTTCTTT.

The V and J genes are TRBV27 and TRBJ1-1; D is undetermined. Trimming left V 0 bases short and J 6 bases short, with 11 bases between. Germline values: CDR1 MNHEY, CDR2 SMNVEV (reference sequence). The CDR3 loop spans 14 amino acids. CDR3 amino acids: CASSLSGNSAEAFF. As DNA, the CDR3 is TGTGCCAGCAGTTTATCAGGGAACTCCGCTGAAGCTTTCTTT.